These T cell receptor beta chains were read from a single sample in a study of response to subunit inactivated influenza vaccine. TCRdb reanalysed the RT-PCR reads using MiXCR and keeps one entry per CDR3 protein. Of 500,000 or so distinct CDR3 sequences in the sample, approximately 15% are singletons; the top ten hold 3%. The starting material was CD4+ T cells sorted from PBMCs, obtained around 2 years after vaccination. These receptors all stem from a man in his fifties or sixties who received an inactivated influenza vaccine. Each CDR3 is given with its conserved first and last residue. Rows give clone size only sometimes, using once, few, many, or a class for an expanded clone.

V gene: TRBV7-2
J gene: TRBJ2-2
clone size: NA
CDR3 protein: CASSSQSGELFF

V gene: TRBV5-1
J gene: TRBJ1-1
clone size: few
CDR3 protein: CASSFIFGWGNTEAFF

V gene: TRBV4-1
J gene: TRBJ2-2
clone size: NA
CDR3 protein: CASSRVDRARPGELFF

V gene: TRBV20-1
J gene: TRBJ2-3
clone size: NA
CDR3 protein: CSGKGGTDTQYF

V gene: TRBV12-3/TRBV12-4
J gene: TRBJ2-2
clone size: many
CDR3 protein: CASSPRQGATGELFF

V gene: TRBV29-1
J gene: TRBJ1-2
clone size: few
CDR3 protein: CSVSGGPTYGYTF

V gene: TRBV5-1
J gene: TRBJ1-6
clone size: NA
CDR3 protein: CASSSGQRNNSPLHF

V gene: TRBV7-2
J gene: TRBJ2-7
clone size: many
CDR3 protein: CASSLGRGYEQYF

V gene: TRBV2
J gene: TRBJ2-3
clone size: few
CDR3 protein: CASSDLGDTQYF

V gene: TRBV27
J gene: TRBJ2-3
clone size: few
CDR3 protein: CASSRSRVHTQYF

V gene: TRBV3-1
J gene: TRBJ2-1
clone size: few
CDR3 protein: CASSLEGTLRGNEQFF

V gene: TRBV4-3
J gene: TRBJ2-1
clone size: NA
CDR3 protein: CASSQITGTSGGSYNEQFF

V gene: TRBV2
J gene: TRBJ1-6
clone size: once
CDR3 protein: CASSLSGKNSPLHF

V gene: TRBV12-3/TRBV12-4
J gene: TRBJ2-2
clone size: few
CDR3 protein: CASTLLRTGELFF

V gene: TRBV7-9
J gene: TRBJ1-4
clone size: NA
CDR3 protein: CASSLSLRGVEKLFF

V gene: TRBV6-2/TRBV6-3
J gene: TRBJ2-2
clone size: NA
CDR3 protein: CASSPRMTGAGELFF

V gene: TRBV4-3
J gene: TRBJ2-3
clone size: NA
CDR3 protein: CASSQEFGRGPDTQYF

V gene: TRBV5-4
J gene: TRBJ2-2
clone size: NA
CDR3 protein: CASSLRLGATAGELFF

V gene: TRBV28
J gene: TRBJ2-7
clone size: NA
CDR3 protein: CASRLGRGQGVYEQYF

V gene: TRBV29-1
J gene: TRBJ2-7
clone size: few
CDR3 protein: CVGGSWVGGNVYEQYF

V gene: TRBV29-1
J gene: TRBJ1-1
clone size: many
CDR3 protein: CSVGGARSEAFF

V gene: TRBV4-1
J gene: TRBJ2-7
clone size: NA
CDR3 protein: CASSQDPGRMGYEQYF

V gene: TRBV15
J gene: TRBJ1-1
clone size: few
CDR3 protein: CATSRDRFQGAQAFF

V gene: TRBV10-3
J gene: TRBJ2-5
clone size: NA
CDR3 protein: CAVASGTGKGETQYF

V gene: TRBV20-1
J gene: TRBJ2-3
clone size: NA
CDR3 protein: CSARDGEVGDTQYF

V gene: TRBV25-1
J gene: TRBJ2-2
clone size: NA
CDR3 protein: CASSDPGSAATGELFF

V gene: TRBV30
J gene: TRBJ2-2
clone size: NA
CDR3 protein: CAWSVMTVTGELFF

V gene: TRBV3-1
J gene: TRBJ2-1
clone size: NA
CDR3 protein: CASSPPTRLSTGGQFF